This T cell receptor (beta chain) derives from a study of blood T cell repertoires in COVID-19. Background on the study: Some COVID-19 samples were acute and others convalescent; all came from the United States, Italy and Spain.

Method: immunoSEQ multiplex PCR; TCRdb's copy keeps in-frame clones and lacks some. The repertoire holds approximately 260,000 clones, with about 88% as singletons. This CDR3 spans 15 amino acids. Looked up from germline, CDR1 is MNHEY and CDR2 is SVGAGI. With 7 bases removed from V and 0 bases from J, the gap between germline ends came to 16 bases. The gene calls are TRBV6-5 and TRBJ2-7, with D possibly matching TRBD1 (6 bases). Sequencing was carried out using peripheral blood. This receptor was identified in a woman between 40 and 50 years old who had recovered from COVID-19. CDR3: CASTLDSRYSYEQYF. The CDR3 region has the DNA TGTGCCAGCACCTTGGACAGCAGATACTCCTACGAGCAGTACTTC.